Here is one T cell receptor (beta chain) with its context. The antigen is unknown. Profiling relied on immunoSEQ multiplex PCR, and the TCRdb table lists in-frame clones only, not all of them. The data show roughly 71,000 clones, about nine tenths seen once. The data stem from a study of OX40 agonist ivuxolimab in advanced cancers. Germline V CDR1 and CDR2: MDHEN, SYDVKM. J gave up 1 base and V 4 bases, and 2 bases lay outside the gene matches. The CDR3 is 15 amino acids. General observations from the study: Dose levels from 0.1 to 3.0 mg/kg saw CD4+ and CD8+ blood T cells expand clonally by week 6. In CD8+ T cells, expanded clones were on average more numerous than in CD4+. It was also the case that some nonresponders had low normalized T-cell clonal expansion.

The chain is built from TRBV28 and TRBJ2-5; 11 bases fit TRBD2. Specimen: CD4+ or CD8+ T cells sorted from blood, collected in a trial of the OX40 agonist ivuxolimab. The sequence was obtained from an adult with an advanced solid tumor such as melanoma, head and neck, liver or kidney cancer. The CDR3 here is CASSSSGGPQETQYF. DNA for the CDR3: TGTGCCAGCAGTTCTAGCGGGGGGCCCCAAGAGACCCAGTACTTC.